This TCR beta chain was documented in a study of shared clonotypes between healthy human individuals. Study-wide context: CD8 memory received one plate per donor, CD8 naive two, CD4 memory three and CD4 naive three. Study-level findings and limits: Clonotypes that were shared across several donors made up around 5% of naive CD4 clonotypes.

To note about this clone: What it recognizes is unknown.

CD45RO-negative cells were positively selected for CCR7, leaving out terminally differentiated effector memory CD45RA+ cells. Profiling relied on immunoSEQ multiplex PCR, and the TCRdb table lists in-frame clones only, not all of them. Among about 2.1 million clones listed, around 93% were seen once. This CDR3 contains 15 residues. Trimming took 4 bases from V and 4 from J; bases not matched to a gene: 9. Germline CDR1 is SGHRS and CDR2 is YFSETQ. The sequence was obtained from a young man in good health. Some clones in this sample may be carry-over from other donors' samples. The source material was naive CD8+ T cells from PBMCs. The rearrangement joins TRBV5-1 to TRBJ1-1; 8 positions match TRBD1. The CDR3 sequence: CASSTWTGSGTEAFF. DNA of the CDR3: TGCGCCAGCAGCACCTGGACAGGGTCAGGCACTGAAGCTTTCTTT. Filled out from reference TRBV5-1 and TRBJ1-1, the complete variable domain reads KAGVTQTPRYLIKTRGQQVTLSCSPISGHRSVSWYQQTPGQGLQFLFEYFSETQRNKGNFPGRFSGRQFSNSRSEMNVSTLELGDSALYLCASSTWTGSGTEAFFGQGTRLTVV.